Sequencing of this T cell receptor (beta chain) was carried out in a study of blood T cell repertoires in COVID-19. There are 13 residues in the CDR3. Germline CDR1 SGHAT, CDR2 FQNNGV. Trimming cost V 0 bases and J 8 bases, with 10 bases left between them. Sequenced by immunoSEQ multiplex PCR; TCRdb stores in-frame clones only, minus some. The sample has hundreds of thousands of clones; 80% to 90% are singletons. This clonotype was obtained from a woman aged 25 to 39 with active or convalescent COVID-19. V is TRBV11-2 and J is TRBJ1-2, with D possibly TRBD1 on 5 matching bases. Sequenced: peripheral blood. CDR3 residues: CASSLEQGLGYTF. As DNA, the CDR3 is TGTGCCAGCAGCTTAGAGCAGGGTTTGGGCTACACCTTC.